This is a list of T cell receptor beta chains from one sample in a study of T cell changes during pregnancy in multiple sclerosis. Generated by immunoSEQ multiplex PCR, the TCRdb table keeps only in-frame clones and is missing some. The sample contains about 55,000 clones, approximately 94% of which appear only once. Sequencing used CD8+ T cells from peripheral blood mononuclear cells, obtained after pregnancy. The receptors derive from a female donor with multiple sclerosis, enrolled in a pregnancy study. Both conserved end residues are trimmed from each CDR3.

ASSTGTSGQETQY TRBV9
ASSLVAQPQH TRBV7-2
ATSRVPRQSSYEQY TRBV15
ASSRGYEQY TRBV14
ASSPWGGTTGELF TRBV11-2
ASSIGQGNQPQH TRBV19
ASSGQGSQFNGYT TRBV9
ARGLAGVLTGELF TRBV6-8
SVDIGGDTGELF TRBV29-1
ASGRSGVHEQY TRBV19
ASSPAALAAPYNEQF TRBV11-2
ASSLSGAEAF TRBV5-6
ASSPEDRGWTQY TRBV7-4
ASSSNDRVDGTEAF TRBV7-9
ASSMTVNTEAF TRBV19
ATDRGENYGYT TRBV7-9
ASSIFSEQF TRBV27
ASSPGTSGSYEQY TRBV4-2
ASSPGRGRRYGYT TRBV7-9
ASSRDSTNYEQY TRBV27
ASSQAGSQPQH TRBV4-1
ASSQDPPGGANTGELF TRBV4-2
ASSIDEGELNEQF TRBV19
SVDLRNGYT TRBV29-1
SVSTPGTGVYNEKLF TRBV29-1
ASSLGTSRPQETQY TRBV5-1
ASSGAALSSYEQY TRBV27
ASSLLDRGREQY TRBV5-5
ATQREGAGLTEAF TRBV7-9
ASSLDSSGSAAEQF TRBV28
ASSLIPGSSGANVLT TRBV7-7
ASSSGTGFDTQY TRBV27
ASSVGLAGGGSYEQY TRBV7-6
ASPGELLPDTQY TRBV7-9
ASSRPGLGGEQY TRBV7-6
ASSGAGGGDEQY TRBV19
ASSSPTGAVNTEAF TRBV6-6
ASRAGGENIQY TRBV27
ASSLEGWEKLF TRBV5-4
ASTSDTDTQY TRBV7-6
ASGGSSYEQY TRBV27
ASSPLAPDRNEKLF TRBV18
ASSYSQGAGTGELF TRBV6-5
ASTPGQMNTEAF TRBV5-1
ASTMGQAYEQY TRBV5-4
ASSSALQGAGYGYT TRBV28
ASSPSRGDRDTDTQY TRBV9
ASSASKAWDSYTQY TRBV11-2
ASSAPQGYGTGELF TRBV9
ASSPLGTGYNEQF TRBV19
ASSLGPGLNTEAF TRBV5-4
AWSVQGTNYGYT TRBV30
ASSDLGLNTEAF TRBV6-1
ASRQTGPSYEQY TRBV27
ASSTAGVSYEQY TRBV19
ASSLALGGRETQY TRBV7-7
ASSPRDWNEQF TRBV7-9